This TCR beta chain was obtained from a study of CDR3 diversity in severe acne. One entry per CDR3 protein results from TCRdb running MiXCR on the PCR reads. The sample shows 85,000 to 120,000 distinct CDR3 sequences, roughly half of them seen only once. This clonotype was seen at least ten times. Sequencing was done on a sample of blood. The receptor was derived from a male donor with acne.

In DNA form, the CDR3 reads TGTGCCAGTAGTAAGACAGAAAACTATGGCTACACCTTC. This translates into CASSKTENYGYTF. The chain recombines TRBV19 with TRBJ1-2, with D possibly TRBD1 on 5 matching bases. There are 13 residues in the CDR3. Trimming took 4 bases from V and 2 from J, leaving 8 bases between them. CDR1 and CDR2 (germline): LNHDA, SQIVND (reference sequence).